This T cell receptor beta chain was found in a study of shared clonotypes between healthy human individuals. Clones were sequenced by immunoSEQ multiplex PCR, and TCRdb holds only the in-frame ones, with some missing. Of some 740,000 clones in the sample, almost 95% were seen once. Naive CD8 cells lacked CD45RO, underwent positive selection for CCR7 and left out terminally differentiated effector memory CD45RA+ cells. The V gene end was trimmed by 5 bases and the J gene end by 5 bases; junction bases not matched to a gene: 11. CDR1 is LGHNT, CDR2 FRNRAP, per germline. The CDR3 is 15 residues long. This receptor was obtained from a man aged 25-45 years in good health. The source material was naive CD8+ T cells sorted from blood. The V gene is TRBV12-5, the J gene TRBJ2-5; 7 positions agree with TRBD2. CDR3: CASGTGRRGGETQYF. CDR3 DNA: TGTGCTAGTGGTACCGGGAGGAGGGGTGGGGAGACCCAGTACTTC.